One sample yielded the 32 T cell receptor beta chains listed below, sequenced in a study of Ad26.COV2.S vaccination and SARS-CoV-2 variants. Sequencing used immunoSEQ multiplex PCR; TCRdb keeps in-frame clones, though not all of them. The table includes over 400,000 clones, about nine tenths detected once. The treatment was: 19 received Ad26.COV2.S at low or high dose, single or two shots; five or six received placebo; per-sample allocation not given. On day 63 after the first injection, vaccine and placebo recipients gave samples. This sample comprised peripheral blood, obtained in a trial of Ad26.COV2.S vaccine versus placebo. The source of these receptors is a person between 18 and 65 years old who received the Ad26.COV2.S COVID-19 vaccine or a placebo.

CDR3 sequence (DNA): TGTGCCAGCTCACCAACCAACACTGAAGCTTTCTTT. It encodes CASSPTNTEAFF. The V call is TRBV18, the J call TRBJ1-1; D is uncertain. Trimming shortened V by 2 bases and J by 2 bases, and 3 bases separated the two germline ends. Looked up from germline, CDR1 is KGHSH and CDR2 is LQKENI. The CDR3 extends over 12 amino acids.

The chain is built from TRBV5-1 and TRBJ2-3, with D possibly matching TRBD2 (6 bases). Germline CDR1 reads SGHRS; CDR2 reads YFSETQ. The V gene lost 4 bases and the J gene lost 9 bases, with 15 bases spanning the gap. The CDR3 loop spans 13 amino acids. For the CDR3, the DNA is TGCGCCAGCAGCAGAGGTTCGGGGGACACGCAGTATTTT. The encoded protein is CASSRGSGDTQYF. Complete variable domain (other parts from reference TRBV5-1 and TRBJ2-3): KAGVTQTPRYLIKTRGQQVTLSCSPISGHRSVSWYQQTPGQGLQFLFEYFSETQRNKGNFPGRFSGRQFSNSRSEMNVSTLELGDSALYLCASSRGSGDTQYFGPGTRLTVL.

This clone was found a few times. The V and J genes are TRBV9 and TRBJ1-5; possibly TRBD1 for D (6 bases). The V gene lost 3 bases and the J gene lost 4 bases, with 14 bases spanning the gap. Germline CDR1 is SGDLS and CDR2 is YYNGEE. This CDR3 comprises 15 residues. Here the CDR3 reads CASSAGTQDNQPQHF. CDR3 nucleotide sequence: TGTGCCAGCAGCGCGGGGACACAGGATAATCAGCCCCAGCATTTT.

This sequence joins TRBV3-1 (or the pseudogene TRBV3-2) and TRBJ2-7; 13 nucleotides agree with TRBD2. The ends lost 4 bases at V and 7 bases at J; junction bases unmatched: 10. This CDR3 contains 16 residues. Germline assignment: CDR1 LGHDT and CDR2 YNNKEL (reference sequence). The CDR3 nucleotides read TGTGCCAGCAGCCCGGTCTGGACTAGCGGGAGTCGGGAGCAGTACTTC. Translating it yields CASSPVWTSGSREQYF.

CDR3: CATSRVAGGRETQYF. CDR3 nucleotide sequence: TGTGCCACCAGCAGAGTAGCGGGAGGCCGGGAGACCCAGTACTTC. The chain uses TRBV15 and TRBJ2-5, with 10 bases that match TRBD2. The CDR3 spans 15 residues. Unmatched junction bases numbered 4, after V lost 1 base and J lost 5 bases. Germline CDR1 and CDR2: LNHNV and YYDKDF (reference sequence).

The chain links TRBV28 to TRBJ2-3, with 8 bases fitting TRBD2. V trimming: 6 bases; J trimming: 0 bases; junction bases outside the gene matches: 5. CDR1 and CDR2 (germline): MDHEN, SYDVKM. The CDR3 spans 15 residues. The CDR3 bases are TGTGCCAGCAGCCATAGCGGGAAGAGCACAGATACGCAGTATTTT. Its protein product is CASSHSGKSTDTQYF.

Only a few counts were recorded for this clone. This chain's CDR3 is CASSLASGYEQYF. CDR3 nucleotides: TGTGCCAGCAGCTTGGCTAGCGGCTACGAGCAGTACTTC. The chain couples TRBV5-6 to TRBJ2-7, with 7 bases fitting TRBD2. Germline CDR1 and CDR2: SGHDT and YYEEEE. CDR3 size: 13 residues. The V and J ends lost 0 bases and 3 bases, in that order; junction bases with no gene match: 0.

The chain uses TRBV30 and TRBJ2-1, with TRBD1 identical over 7 bases. The CDR3 spans 14 residues. J lost 3 bases, V lost 4 bases, and 6 bases had no gene match. Germline loops: CDR1 GTSNPN, CDR2 SVGIG (reference sequence). Here the CDR3 reads CAWKKRTGYNEQFF. The CDR3 nucleotides are TGTGCCTGGAAGAAAAGGACAGGCTACAATGAGCAGTTCTTC.

CDR3 DNA: TGTGCCAGCACCTCCTCGGGGACTAGCGGGAGGAGGGAATACGAGCAGTACTTC. Translated: CASTSSGTSGRREYEQYF. The chain carries TRBV28 and TRBJ2-7; TRBD2 matches 15 bases. Germline V CDR1 and CDR2: MDHEN, SYDVKM. CDR3 size: 18 residues. V lost 7 bases to trimming and J lost 4 bases; unmatched junction nucleotides: 14.

The V gene is TRBV7-8, the J gene TRBJ2-7; D gene unclear. Per the germline V gene, CDR1 is SGHVS and CDR2 is FQNEAQ. The CDR3 has 14 amino acids. The V gene lost 2 bases and the J gene lost 2 bases, with 10 bases spanning the gap. The chain's CDR3 is CASSLRVSTYEQYF. CDR3 bases: TGTGCCAGCAGCTTAAGGGTGAGCACCTACGAGCAGTACTTC.

The chain couples TRBV19 to TRBJ2-5; D gene ambiguous. Looked up from germline, CDR1 is LNHDA and CDR2 is SQIVND (reference sequence). Trimming cost V 1 base and J 3 bases, with 6 bases left between them. The CDR3 runs 13 residues. CDR3 residues: CASSIVSEETQYF. CDR3 sequence (DNA): TGTGCCAGTAGTATAGTTTCAGAAGAGACCCAGTACTTC.

This chain uses TRBV10-3 with TRBJ1-4; D remains ambiguous. V was cut by 7 bases and J by 4 bases, with 10 bases left in between. This CDR3 contains 13 residues. Germline values: CDR1 ENHRY, CDR2 SYGVKD. CDR3 sequence: CAIKGSLNEKLFF. As DNA, the CDR3 is TGTGCCATCAAGGGCAGCCTTAATGAAAAACTGTTTTTT.

A single count supports this clone. The gene calls are TRBV11-2 and TRBJ1-3; 8 bases are shared with TRBD1. The germline V gene has CDR1 SGHAT and CDR2 FQNNGV. V was clipped by 4 bases and J by 3 bases; unmatched bases: 8. This CDR3 has 16 residues. The chain's CDR3 is CASSSDRGRSGNTIYF. In nucleotides, the CDR3 is TGTGCCAGCAGCTCAGACAGGGGTCGAAGTGGAAACACCATATATTTT.

The chain joins TRBV7-2 to TRBJ1-1, with D unresolved. The CDR3 is 11 residues long. Trimming took 7 bases from V and 7 from J, leaving 10 bases between them. The V gene's germline CDR1 is SGHTA and CDR2 FQGNSA. In nucleotides, the CDR3 is TGTGCCAGCACCTCGGCGCTTGAAGCTTTCTTT. As protein: CASTSALEAFF.

This chain uses TRBV15 with TRBJ2-5; D might be TRBD1 (6 bases). Looked up from germline, CDR1 is LNHNV and CDR2 is YYDKDF (reference sequence). The V end lost 2 bases, the J end lost 0 bases, and 16 bases lay between the germline ends. The CDR3 spans 17 residues. CDR3 sequence: CATSRPTGILNQETQYF. DNA for the CDR3: TGTGCCACCAGCAGACCTACAGGGATACTCAACCAAGAGACCCAGTACTTC. The full variable domain, in which reference TRBV15 and TRBJ2-5 provide the parts outside the CDR3, is DAMVIQNPRYQVTQFGKPVTLSCSQTLNHNVMYWYQQKSSQAPKLLFHYYDKDFNNEADTPDNFQSRRPNTSFCFLDIRSPGLGDTAMYLCATSRPTGILNQETQYFGPGTRLLVL.

The chain uses TRBV24-1 and TRBJ1-2; 8 bases fit TRBD1. V dropped 4 bases and J dropped 4; count of bases not matched to a gene: 1. Germline values: CDR1 KGHDR, CDR2 SFDVKD. The CDR3 covers 13 residues. The CDR3 DNA is TGTGCCACCAGTGACGACAGGGGCTATGGCTACACCTTC. This encodes CATSDDRGYGYTF.

In its sample, this clone was seen once. The chain joins TRBV18 to TRBJ1-1; no definite D call. V was trimmed by 3 bases and J by 8 bases, leaving 10 bases between them. CDR3 length: 12 amino acids. CDR1 and CDR2 from the germline V gene are KGHSH and LQKENI. The chain's CDR3 is CASSPIGGEAFF. As DNA, the CDR3 is TGTGCCAGCTCACCGATTGGTGGAGAAGCTTTCTTT.

This chain joins TRBV7-2 and TRBJ2-7, with 7 bases matching TRBD1. There are 14 residues in the CDR3. Germline lookup yields CDR1 SGHTA and CDR2 FQGNSA. V was pared by 3 bases and J by 4 bases, with 6 bases of the junction left unmatched. CDR3 amino acids: CASSFLGGSYEQYF. CDR3 nucleotide sequence: TGTGCCAGCAGCTTTCTAGGGGGCTCGTACGAGCAGTACTTC.

Note on this clone: This specimen includes other DNA sequences encoding the same CDR3. This sequence joins TRBV19 and TRBJ1-5; no firm D call. Germline assignment: CDR1 LNHDA and CDR2 SQIVND (reference sequence). CDR3 length equals 11 residues. V was pared by 3 bases and J by 9 bases, with 6 bases between. CDR3 sequence: CASSIAGPQHF. As DNA, the CDR3 is TGTGCCAGTAGTATCGCCGGGCCCCAGCATTTT. Using reference TRBV19 and TRBJ1-5 for the parts outside the CDR3, the full variable domain is DGGITQSPKYLFRKEGQNVTLSCEQNLNHDAMYWYRQDPGQGLRLIYYSQIVNDFQKGDIAEGYSVSREKKESFPLTVTSAQKNPTAFYLCASSIAGPQHFGDGTRLSIL.

This clone was recorded once. The genes are TRBV6-6 and TRBJ1-2, with no clear D. CDR1 and CDR2 from the germline V gene are MNHNY and SVGAGI (reference sequence). The CDR3 runs to 13 residues. Trimming took 7 bases from V and 2 from J, leaving 11 bases between them. The CDR3 sequence is CASTRDGNYGYTF. The CDR3, as DNA: TGTGCCAGCACCAGAGACGGCAACTATGGCTACACCTTC.

This clone showed up just once. The V and J genes are TRBV19 and TRBJ2-3, with 7 positions matching TRBD2. The CDR3 length is 16 residues. The germline CDR1 and CDR2 sequences are LNHDA and SQIVND (reference sequence). V was clipped by 3 bases and J by 4 bases; unmatched bases: 10. The CDR3 bases are TGTGCCAGTAGTATCGGGGGGAGGGGACTCCCAGATACGCAGTATTTT. Amino acid sequence: CASSIGGRGLPDTQYF.

V and J are TRBV6-2 or TRBV6-3 and TRBJ2-2, with D hard to call. From germline, CDR1 is MNHEY and CDR2 SVGEGT. V was trimmed by 5 bases and J by 1 base, leaving 2 bases between them. The CDR3 is 12 residues long. This CDR3 reads CASSQNTGELFF. The CDR3 nucleotides read TGTGCCAGCAGTCAGAACACCGGGGAGCTGTTTTTT.

The chain has TRBV7-2 and TRBJ2-2, with TRBD2 identical over 12 bases. The CDR3 has 19 residues. J gave up 4 bases and V 1 base, and 10 bases lay outside the gene matches. CDR1 SGHTA and CDR2 FQGNSA come from the germline V gene. The CDR3 nucleotides are TGTGCCAGCAGCTTAGTGGGGAGGCTAGCGGGAGGGGGCACCGGGGAGCTGTTTTTT. Translated, it gives CASSLVGRLAGGGTGELFF.

CDR3 sequence reads: CASSQEAHGLAGLVDTQYF. The CDR3 coding sequence is TGCGCCAGCAGCCAAGAAGCGCACGGACTAGCGGGATTAGTAGATACGCAGTATTTT. This sequence joins TRBV4-3 and TRBJ2-3, with 12 bases lining up with TRBD2. This CDR3 has 19 amino acids. CDR1 LGHNA and CDR2 YSLEER come from the germline V gene. The J segment lost 5 bases and the V segment lost 0 bases, leaving 12 bases of the junction unmatched.

The chain carries TRBV7-9 and TRBJ2-1, with TRBD2 matching 12 bases. The CDR3 spans 16 residues. The V and J ends lost 5 bases and 6 bases, in that order; junction bases with no gene match: 8. Germline V CDR1 and CDR2: SEHNR, FQNEAQ (reference sequence). The CDR3 protein is CASSTTSGRTVNEQFF. CDR3 coding DNA: TGTGCCAGCAGCACCACTAGCGGGAGGACTGTCAATGAGCAGTTCTTC.

V usage is TRBV13 and J usage is TRBJ2-3; D may be TRBD2 (6 bases). The CDR3 runs 15 residues. Trimming cost V 0 bases and J 4 bases, with 11 bases left between them. Germline values: CDR1 PRHDT, CDR2 FYEKMQ (reference sequence). The CDR3 region has the DNA TGTGCCAGCAGCTTAGGACTAGCTGACTCAGATACGCAGTATTTT. Protein sequence: CASSLGLADSDTQYF.

The genes are TRBV4-3 and TRBJ2-3; 9 positions match TRBD2. Germline loops: CDR1 LGHNA, CDR2 YSLEER. Trimming at V came to 4 bases and at J to 4 bases, leaving 12 bases not matched to a gene. The CDR3 length is 17 residues. The CDR3 spells CASSPQKAGGPSDTQYF. CDR3 nucleotides: TGCGCCAGCAGCCCTCAAAAGGCGGGAGGGCCCTCAGATACGCAGTATTTT.

In DNA, the CDR3 is TGTGCCAGCAGTTTAGCAGGGGCCAATGAGCAGTTCTTC. It is translated as CASSLAGANEQFF. The chain recombines TRBV12-3 or TRBV12-4 with TRBJ2-1; perhaps TRBD1 as D (5 bases). V was cut by 0 bases and J by 6 bases, with 6 bases left in between. The CDR3 is 13 amino acids.

V is TRBV5-6 and J is TRBJ2-3, with 10 bases identical to TRBD2. The V segment lost 4 bases and the J segment 2 bases; nucleotides outside the gene matches: 4. The V gene's germline CDR1 is SGHDT and CDR2 YYEEEE. CDR3 length: 15 residues. The CDR3 is CASSEGLAATDTQYF. CDR3 DNA: TGTGCCAGCAGCGAAGGACTAGCGGCCACAGATACGCAGTATTTT.

The genes are TRBV7-2 and TRBJ2-5, with 12 bases that match TRBD2. The CDR3 loop spans 15 amino acids. V dropped 5 bases and J dropped 2; count of bases not matched to a gene: 3. Germline CDR1 SGHTA, CDR2 FQGNSA. The CDR3 reads CASSTGTSGQETQYF. The CDR3 nucleotides are TGTGCCAGCAGCACCGGGACTAGCGGGCAAGAGACCCAGTACTTC.

V and J are TRBV28 and TRBJ2-5; the match to TRBD2 covers 8 bases. CDR3 length equals 14 residues. From germline, CDR1 is MDHEN and CDR2 SYDVKM. Trimming took 5 bases from V and 7 from J; bases not matched to a gene: 9. As DNA, the CDR3 is TGTGCCAGCAGTCTCCTAGCGGGCGAAGGGACCCAGTACTTC. Translation: CASSLLAGEGTQYF.

The rearrangement links TRBV11-2 to TRBJ2-1; D uncertain. The CDR3 is made up of 11 amino acids. The V end lost 3 bases, the J end lost 8 bases, and 5 bases lay between the germline ends. Germline V gene data show CDR1 as SGHAT and CDR2 as FQNNGV. The CDR3 loop is CASSLRDEQFF. CDR3 nucleotides: TGTGCCAGCAGCTTGCGTGATGAGCAGTTCTTC.